Below, 11 T cell receptor beta chains from the same sample are listed, as sequenced in a study of blood T cell repertoires in COVID-19. Libraries were prepared by immunoSEQ multiplex PCR; TCRdb keeps only in-frame clonotypes and omits some of them. The repertoire consists of around 99,000 clones, with about 89% occurring once and the leading ten covering 4.5% to 6%. Sequencing input: peripheral blood. The receptors originated from a man aged 40-55 years with active or convalescent COVID-19.

In DNA form, the CDR3 reads TGTGCTCTGGGAGGGGGAAACCAAGAGACCCAGTACTTC. It encodes CALGGGNQETQYF. The genes are TRBV7-9 and TRBJ2-5; tentative D call: TRBD2 (7 bases). In germline, CDR1 is SEHNR, CDR2 FQNEAQ (reference sequence). The CDR3 is made up of 13 amino acids.

The chain employs TRBV14 and TRBJ2-4, with a possible D match to TRBD2 (5 bases). The CDR3 consists of 16 residues. The V and J ends lost 1 base and 0 bases respectively, with 10 bases between them. Germline loops: CDR1 SGHDN, CDR2 FVKESK. CDR3 DNA: TGTGCCAGCAGCCAAGTCGGGAAGTCAGCCAAAAACATTCAGTACTTC. This sequence encodes CASSQVGKSAKNIQYF.

The rearrangement uses TRBV19 and TRBJ1-5; D gene ambiguous. Germline CDR1 LNHDA, CDR2 SQIVND (reference sequence). This CDR3 region has 15 residues. The germline V and J ends were trimmed by 2 bases and 5 bases, with 13 bases remaining between them. The DNA for the CDR3 is TGTGCCAGTAGTATAAGTTGGAGGGTCGATCAGCCCCAGCATTTT. Its protein is CASSISWRVDQPQHF.

The CDR3, as DNA: TGTGCCAGCAGCGTAGGGACAGGGGCTCGGGACACCATATATTTT. Translating it yields CASSVGTGARDTIYF. The chain links TRBV9 to TRBJ1-3; the match to TRBD1 covers 9 bases. CDR3 length: 15 amino acids. Trimming removed 0 bases from V and 8 bases from J; junction bases left unmatched: 6. Germline values: CDR1 SGDLS, CDR2 YYNGEE. Full variable domain (outside the CDR3, taken from reference TRBV9 and TRBJ1-3): DSGVTQTPKHLITATGQRVTLRCSPRSGDLSVYWYQQSLDQGLQFLIQYYNGEERAKGNILERFSAQQFPDLHSELNLSSLELGDSALYFCASSVGTGARDTIYFGEGSWLTVV.

The chain is built from TRBV19 and TRBJ1-4; D is unresolved. Germline CDR1 reads LNHDA; CDR2 reads SQIVND (reference sequence). V was clipped by 7 bases and J by 7 bases, with 13 bases between them. The CDR3 loop spans 13 amino acids. The CDR3: CASNPGIGEKLFF. CDR3 bases: TGTGCCAGTAACCCGGGTATTGGTGAAAAACTGTTTTTT.

As to this clone: Other DNA sequences from this sample encode an identical CDR3 as well. This rearrangement joins TRBV5-4 to TRBJ2-5, with TRBD2 matching over 12 bases. Per the germline V gene, CDR1 is SGHNT and CDR2 is YYREEE (reference sequence). The CDR3 is made up of 13 amino acids. The trim removed 4 bases at V and 5 bases at J, leaving 0 bases unmatched. CDR3 residues: CASSLAGGETQYF. CDR3 bases: TGTGCCAGCAGCCTAGCGGGAGGGGAGACCCAGTACTTC.

The chain employs TRBV6-5 and TRBJ2-3, with D perhaps matching TRBD2 (7 bases). This CDR3 has 13 residues. Trimming removed 7 bases at V and 7 bases at J, with 15 bases between. Looked up from germline, CDR1 is MNHEY and CDR2 is SVGAGI. The CDR3: CASTSGGVYTQYF. The CDR3 bases are TGTGCCAGCACCTCGGGGGGCGTATATACGCAGTATTTT.

V is TRBV7-3 and J is TRBJ2-2, with a possible D match to TRBD1 (6 bases). Germline CDR1 is SGHTA and CDR2 is FQGTGA. The CDR3 covers 16 residues. Trimming pared 2 bases from V and 0 bases from J, leaving 10 bases between. CDR3 coding DNA: TGTGCCAGCAGCTTAGGGGGCCTTTCGAACACCGGGGAGCTGTTTTTT. This translates into CASSLGGLSNTGELFF.

This clone is a singleton in its sample. The rearrangement uses TRBV2 and TRBJ2-5; tentative D call: TRBD1 (5 bases). This CDR3 is built from 13 residues. Germline CDR1 and CDR2: SNHLY and FYNNEI. Trimming left V 7 bases short and J 7 bases short, with 16 bases between. CDR3 sequence (DNA): TGTGCCAGCATGGGCACGACAGCCGTGACCCAGTACTTC. Translating it yields CASMGTTAVTQYF.

The chain is built from TRBV11-2 and TRBJ2-7, with 10 bases matching TRBD2. With 1 base clipped from V and 4 bases from J, the junction kept 4 bases outside the gene matches. Germline values: CDR1 SGHAT, CDR2 FQNNGV. The CDR3 totals 15 residues. CDR3 sequence reads: CASSLALAGVYEQYF. The CDR3 coding sequence is TGTGCCAGCAGCTTAGCTCTAGCGGGAGTTTACGAGCAGTACTTC.

The gene calls are TRBV29-1 and TRBJ2-7, with 9 bases matching TRBD1. The CDR3 runs to 13 residues. The germline CDR1 and CDR2 sequences are SQVTM and ANQGSEA. V lost 1 base and J lost 6; bases outside the gene matches: 4. CDR3 DNA: TGCAGCGTTGAAGCGGCGACAGGGGGCGAGCAGTACTTC. Amino acid sequence: CSVEAATGGEQYF.